This T cell receptor (beta chain) was captured by sequencing in a study of cytomegalovirus exposure and HLA in healthy donors. In regard to this clone: Its antigen is as yet unknown.

It was with 60 Vbeta and 13 Jbeta primers that the PCR ran. The data were produced by immunoSEQ multiplex PCR, yet TCRdb's version contains in-frame clones alone and is incomplete. This sample's table has 55,000 to 85,000 clones. Study results and limitations: Data from an earlier analysis indicated that most TCR beta V segments were productive either about 87% or about 30% of the time. As a later analysis revealed, most CMV-associated TCR beta chains appeared HLA-restricted.

Material: PBMCs. The TCR comes from a woman in her twenties or thirties in good health and CMV-seronegative.

The CDR3 DNA follows: TGTGCCAGCAGCGTAGCGGGGACCTACAATGAGCAGTTCTTC. This codes for CASSVAGTYNEQFF. The V and J genes are TRBV9 and TRBJ2-1, with D possibly being TRBD2 (5 bases). Germline V gene sequence: CDR1 SGDLS, CDR2 YYNGEE. Trimming left V 0 bases short and J 2 bases short, with 6 bases between. CDR3 length: 14 amino acids.